This note documents a single TCR beta chain sequence. V shed 5 bases and J shed 6 bases, with 13 bases lying between them. The CDR3 sequence is 14 residues long. Looked up from germline, CDR1 is MNHEY and CDR2 is SVGAGI. The table came from immunoSEQ multiplex PCR; TCRdb's copy has only in-frame clones and leaves some out. The sample shows 55,000 to 85,000 clones, just over 85% of them seen only once. This entry comes from a study of OX40 agonist ivuxolimab in advanced cancers. Study background: Of mixed ages from about 23 to 79 and averaging about 56 years, the group was almost 85% male.

This clonotype was obtained from an adult with an advanced solid tumor such as melanoma, head and neck, liver or kidney cancer. The sample in question was CD4+ or CD8+ T cells sorted from blood, obtained in a trial of the OX40 agonist ivuxolimab. The J gene is TRBJ2-2, the V gene TRBV6-5; D is unresolved. This chain's CDR3 is CASSPGRAAGELFF. The CDR3 region has the DNA TGTGCCAGCAGTCCCGGGCGCGCCGCCGGGGAGCTGTTTTTT.